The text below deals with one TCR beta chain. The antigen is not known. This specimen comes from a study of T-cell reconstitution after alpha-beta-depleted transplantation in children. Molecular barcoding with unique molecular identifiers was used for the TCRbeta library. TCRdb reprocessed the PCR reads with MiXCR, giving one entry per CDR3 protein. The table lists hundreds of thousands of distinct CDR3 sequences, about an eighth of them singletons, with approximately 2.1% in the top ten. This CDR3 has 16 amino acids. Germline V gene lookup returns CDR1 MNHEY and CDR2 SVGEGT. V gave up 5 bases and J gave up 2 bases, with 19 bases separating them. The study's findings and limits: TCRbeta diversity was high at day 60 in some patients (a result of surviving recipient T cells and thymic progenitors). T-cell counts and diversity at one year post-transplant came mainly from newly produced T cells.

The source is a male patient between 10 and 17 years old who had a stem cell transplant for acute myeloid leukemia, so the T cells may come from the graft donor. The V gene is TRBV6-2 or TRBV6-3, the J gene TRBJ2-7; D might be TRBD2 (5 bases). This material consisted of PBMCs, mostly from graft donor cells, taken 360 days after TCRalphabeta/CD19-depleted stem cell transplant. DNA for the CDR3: TGTGCCAGCAGTCCATACGTGAAGGCGGGCGCCTACGAGCAGTACTTC. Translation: CASSPYVKAGAYEQYF.